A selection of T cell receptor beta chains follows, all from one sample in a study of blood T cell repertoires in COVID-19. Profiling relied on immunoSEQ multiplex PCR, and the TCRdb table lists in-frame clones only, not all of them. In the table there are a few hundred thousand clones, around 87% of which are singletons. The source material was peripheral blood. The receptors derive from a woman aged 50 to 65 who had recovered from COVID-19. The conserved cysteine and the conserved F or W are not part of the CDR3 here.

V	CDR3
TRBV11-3	ASSLYGTDNEQF
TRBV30	AWSSGMVMSQPQH
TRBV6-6	ASSPRGSYEQY
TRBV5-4	ASRRDNQPQH
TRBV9	ASSVAGSGANVLT
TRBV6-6	ASSLWTEVHGELF
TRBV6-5	ASSYSPQGNTEAF
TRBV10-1	ASSESRRQGGYNEQF
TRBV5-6	ASSLNSGLRTQY
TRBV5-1	ASSRDRGINEQF
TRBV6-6	ASLKGVSGNTIY
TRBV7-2	ASSPGLAVEDTQY
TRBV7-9	ASRERGSEAF
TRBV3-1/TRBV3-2	ASSRLGGRGNEQY
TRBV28	ASSILNRGGYQPQH
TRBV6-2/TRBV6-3	ASSYAMNTEAF
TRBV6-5	ASSYSRDSKNTEAF
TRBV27	ASSPGLAGRAWEQY
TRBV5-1	ARRDTGAETQY
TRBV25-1	ASTDSTVGDTEAF
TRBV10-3	AISEAGNYGYT
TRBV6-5	ASSYSDRGWNEQF
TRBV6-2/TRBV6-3	ASSYELAAGYQPQH
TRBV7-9	ASSLAMAARGNEQF
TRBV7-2	ASSLVGDYGYT
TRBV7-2	ASTPSGGVTDTQY
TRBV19	ASSSPWRGGYEQY
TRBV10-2	ASSPGQGAVVHYGYT